Below, 8 T cell receptor beta chains from the same sample are listed, as sequenced in a study of prognosis after radiotherapy for stage I lung cancer. Genomic DNA served as the source from which two-round multiplex PCR generated TCR beta CDR3 amplicons. With primers specific to each TRBV and TRBJ gene, the first-round PCR was performed. TCRdb re-called the multiplex PCR reads with MiXCR, one entry per CDR3 protein. This sample has about 34,000 distinct CDR3 sequences; 25% to 40% occur once, and the top ten carry 25% to 30%. The source material was PBMCs, sampled before or after stereotactic body radiation therapy (not recorded which). The receptors originated from a donor at least 50 years old with non-small cell lung cancer.

Relative to its sample, this clonotype is medium-sized (0.01 to 0.1%). The rearrangement uses TRBV6-5 and TRBJ2-7; D not resolved. V was cut by 4 bases and J by 0 bases, with 4 bases left in between. Germline V gives CDR1 MNHEY, CDR2 SVGAGI. The CDR3 consists of 12 residues. The CDR3 nucleotides read TGTGCCAGCAGTTCTAGCTCCTACGAGCAGTACTTC. As protein: CASSSSSYEQYF.

This clonotype was seen many times. This chain links TRBV3-1 with TRBJ1-3; D uncertain. CDR3 length: 14 amino acids. CDR1 and CDR2 from the germline V gene are LGHDT and YNNKEL (reference sequence). The ends were cut back, 0 bases at V and 8 bases at J, with 11 bases in the middle. The CDR3 here is CASSQDRTSYTIYF. CDR3 coding DNA: TGTGCCAGCAGCCAAGATAGAACTAGCTACACCATATATTTT. Combining the CDR3 with reference TRBV3-1 and TRBJ1-3 gives the whole variable domain DTAVSQTPKYLVTQMGNDKSIKCEQNLGHDTMYWYKQDSKKFLKIMFSYNNKELIINETVPNRFSPKSPDKAHLNLHINSLELGDSAVYFCASSQDRTSYTIYFGEGSWLTVV.

Worth noting for this clonotype: A far bigger clonotype differs at one base, so this is likely a read error. The J gene is TRBJ1-5, the V gene TRBV6-4; D is perhaps TRBD1 (5 bases). V was trimmed by 7 bases and J by 6 bases, leaving 16 bases between them. The CDR3 consists of 14 residues. Germline V CDR1 and CDR2: MRHNA, SNTAGT. CDR3 sequence (DNA): TGTGCCAGCATTTATGGGGCAGGGCGTCAGCCCCAGCATTTT. The encoded protein is CASIYGAGRQPQHF.

At least ten counts were recorded for this clonotype. The rearrangement joins TRBV12-3 or TRBV12-4 to TRBJ2-5, with D possibly matching TRBD2 (7 bases). V was clipped by 3 bases and J by 7 bases, with 12 bases between them. The CDR3 consists of 13 residues. The CDR3 loop is CASSLGGAGTQYF. Here the CDR3 DNA reads TGTGCCAGCAGTTTGGGGGGGGCAGGGACCCAGTACTTC.

This clonotype has at least ten counts. The V gene is TRBV2, the J gene TRBJ1-4; D gene ambiguous. V lost 10 bases, J lost 0 bases, and 15 bases lay in between. The CDR3 runs to 15 residues. Germline CDR1 reads SNHLY; CDR2 reads FYNNEI. CDR3 in amino acids: CATLFHGATNEKLFF. The CDR3 bases are TGTGCCACCCTCTTTCACGGTGCAACTAATGAAAAACTGTTTTTT. Full variable domain (missing parts from reference TRBV2 and TRBJ1-4): EPEVTQTPSHQVTQMGQEVILRCVPISNHLYFYWYRQILGQKVEFLVSFYNNEISEKSEIFDDQFSVERPDGSNFTLKIRSTKLEDSAMYFCATLFHGATNEKLFFGSGTQLSVL.

Ten or more counts support this clonotype. The gene calls are TRBV19 and TRBJ1-4, with D unresolved. There are 15 residues in the CDR3. V was pared by 5 bases and J by 0 bases, with 10 bases between. CDR1 and CDR2 from the germline V gene are LNHDA and SQIVND (reference sequence). This chain's CDR3 is CASSGRFATNEKLFF. The CDR3, as DNA: TGTGCCAGTAGTGGCCGATTTGCAACTAATGAAAAACTGTTTTTT.

This clonotype was seen repeatedly, ten times or more. The chain couples TRBV5-1 to TRBJ2-3; 11 nucleotides agree with TRBD2. This CDR3 spans 16 amino acids. Germline V gene sequence: CDR1 SGHRS, CDR2 YFSETQ. V was clipped by 2 bases and J by 5 bases; unmatched bases: 7. For the CDR3, the DNA is TGCGCCAGCAGCTTTACTAGCGGGGGCCCTCAAGATACGCAGTATTTT. Amino acid sequence: CASSFTSGGPQDTQYF.

The rearrangement joins TRBV27 to TRBJ2-6, with 7 bases that match TRBD1. The CDR3 contains 17 residues. V trimming: 7 bases; J trimming: 1 base; junction bases outside the gene matches: 10. Germline CDR1 reads MNHEY; CDR2 reads SMNVEV (reference sequence). This CDR3 reads CASISTGSVSGANVLTF. The DNA of the CDR3 is TGTGCCAGCATTTCGACAGGGTCCGTATCTGGGGCCAACGTCCTGACTTTC.